These T cell receptor beta chains were read from a single sample in a study of T cells in localized non-small cell lung cancer. Sequencing used immunoSEQ multiplex PCR; TCRdb keeps in-frame clones, though not all of them. The sample lists about 36,000 clones, around nine tenths occurring once. Sequenced material: peripheral blood, taken before any cancer treatment. The receptors stem from a woman between 35 and 70 years old with stage I lung adenocarcinoma. CDR3s include the opening cysteine and the closing phenylalanine or tryptophan. A D gene is named only where the DNA matches it firmly. Some rows mark clone size as missing; the rest say once, few, many or name a class of expanded clone.

clone_size	v_call	j_call	d_call	cdr3_aa	cdr3_nt
NA	TRBV21-1	TRBJ2-7	NA	CASSKSCGVLDEQYF	TGTGCCAGCAGCAAAAGTTGCGGTGTTTTGGACGAGCAGTACTTC
NA	TRBV18	TRBJ1-2	NA	CASSPPVTSNYGYTF	TGTGCCAGCTCACCACCGGTGACCTCTAACTATGGCTACACCTTC
NA	TRBV5-4	TRBJ2-5	TRBD2	CASSFQRGGEETQYF	TGTGCCAGCAGCTTCCAGCGGGGGGGCGAGGAGACCCAGTACTTC
NA	TRBV5-6	TRBJ2-3	TRBD1	CASSLDRGHTQYF	TGTGCCAGCAGCTTGGACAGGGGTCATACGCAGTATTTT
NA	TRBV7-8	TRBJ2-5	NA	CASSFRQRQETQYF	TGTGCCAGCAGCTTCCGACAGAGACAAGAGACCCAGTACTTC
NA	TRBV2	TRBJ2-3	TRBD2	CASSGLAGNTDTQYF	TGTGCCAGCAGCGGACTAGCGGGGAACACAGATACGCAGTATTTT
NA	TRBV28	TRBJ1-5	TRBD1	CASRPRQGAGQPQHF	TGTGCCAGCAGACCTCGACAGGGGGCAGGGCAGCCCCAGCATTTT
NA	TRBV2	TRBJ2-3	TRBD2	CASSEGTSGGFTDTQYF	TGTGCCAGCAGTGAGGGGACTAGCGGGGGTTTCACAGATACGCAGTATTTT
NA	TRBV9	TRBJ1-2	NA	CASSVALRASSYTF	TGTGCCAGCAGCGTAGCTTTACGTGCGAGTAGCTACACCTTC
NA	TRBV15	TRBJ1-1	NA	CATSREWRSGDTEAFF	TGTGCCACCAGCAGAGAGTGGCGATCGGGCGACACTGAAGCTTTCTTT
once	TRBV5-4	TRBJ2-1	NA	CASSFRQYNEQFF	TGTGCCAGCAGCTTCCGCCAATACAATGAGCAGTTCTTC
once	TRBV18	TRBJ1-2	TRBD1	CASSRGTGDYGYTF	TGTGCCAGCTCGCGAGGGACAGGGGACTATGGCTACACCTTC
NA	TRBV21-1	TRBJ1-2	NA	CASSKGLGRLNYGYTF	TGTGCCAGCAGCAAAGGGTTGGGACGGCTCAACTATGGCTACACCTTC
NA	TRBV11-3	TRBJ2-5	NA	CASSRGSEETQYF	TGTGCCAGCAGCCGGGGGTCTGAAGAGACCCAGTACTTC
NA	TRBV11-2	TRBJ2-1	NA	CARSLEYNEQFF	TGTGCCAGAAGCTTGGAGTACAATGAGCAGTTCTTC
NA	TRBV7-9	TRBJ2-7	NA	CASSRDGAGYEQYF	TGTGCCAGCAGCCGAGATGGGGCAGGCTACGAGCAGTACTTC
NA	TRBV5-4	TRBJ1-3	NA	CASSVGQPSGNTIYF	TGTGCCAGCAGCGTAGGACAGCCCTCTGGAAACACCATATATTTT
NA	TRBV28	TRBJ2-5	NA	CASSRQGGIETQYF	TGTGCCAGCAGCCGCCAGGGGGGAATAGAGACCCAGTACTTC
NA	TRBV28	TRBJ2-1	TRBD2	CASSFNGRLASNNEQFF	TGTGCCAGCAGTTTTAATGGTAGACTAGCGAGCAACAATGAGCAGTTCTTC
NA	TRBV5-6	TRBJ1-5	NA	CASSLQGTAQHF	TGTGCCAGCAGCTTGCAGGGTACGGCCCAGCATTTT
NA	TRBV4-3	TRBJ1-1	NA	CASSQLIRRAGNTEAFF	TGCGCCAGCAGCCAACTAATACGGAGGGCTGGGAACACTGAAGCTTTCTTT
NA	TRBV2	TRBJ2-3	TRBD2	CASSEDLAGGWNTQYF	TGTGCCAGCAGTGAAGATTTAGCGGGGGGATGGAATACGCAGTATTTT
few	TRBV18	TRBJ1-2	NA	CASSLSGPPNYGYTF	TGTGCCAGCTCATTATCAGGTCCCCCTAACTATGGCTACACCTTC
few	TRBV28	TRBJ1-1	NA	CASRTPWGTEAFF	TGTGCCAGCAGGACCCCTTGGGGGACTGAAGCTTTCTTT
NA	TRBV28	TRBJ1-2	NA	CASSSMIYGYTF	TGTGCCAGCAGTTCGATGATCTATGGCTACACCTTC
NA	TRBV28	TRBJ1-2	NA	CASSLGEDGYTF	TGTGCCAGCAGTTTGGGGGAAGATGGCTACACCTTC
NA	TRBV7-2	TRBJ1-5	NA	CASSSDNNQPQHF	TGTGCCAGCAGCTCTGACAACAATCAGCCCCAGCATTTT
NA	TRBV19	TRBJ1-1	TRBD1	CASRNRGANTEAFF	TGTGCCAGTAGGAACAGGGGAGCCAACACTGAAGCTTTCTTT
NA	TRBV6-4	TRBJ1-2	NA	CASSDEESYGYTF	TGTGCCAGCAGTGACGAAGAGAGCTATGGCTACACCTTC
once	TRBV5-5	TRBJ1-1	NA	CASSPARGLGGAFF	TGTGCCAGCAGCCCTGCCCGGGGCTTGGGGGGAGCTTTCTTT
NA	TRBV7-8	TRBJ2-1	TRBD2	CASSLEASGGSHEQFF	TGTGCCAGCAGCTTAGAGGCTAGCGGGGGGTCTCATGAGCAGTTCTTC
NA	TRBV4-3	TRBJ1-1	NA	CASSARTGTGNTEAFF	TGCGCCAGCAGCGCCCGAACAGGGACGGGGAACACTGAAGCTTTCTTT
NA	TRBV2	TRBJ2-5	NA	CASSEVWGETQYF	TGTGCCAGCAGTGAGGTTTGGGGAGAGACCCAGTACTTC
NA	TRBV28	TRBJ1-4	TRBD1	CARGGASRTNEKLFF	TGTGCCAGAGGGGGCGCCAGCCGTACTAATGAAAAACTGTTTTTT
NA	TRBV20-1	TRBJ2-7	NA	CSAGQSYEQYF	TGCAGTGCTGGACAGTCCTACGAGCAGTACTTC
NA	TRBV6-6	TRBJ1-3	NA	CASSYNLRGNRNTIYF	TGTGCCAGCAGTTATAATCTACGGGGCAACCGGAACACCATATATTTT
NA	TRBV2	TRBJ2-1	TRBD1	CASSVGTAYNEQFF	TGTGCCAGCAGTGTTGGGACAGCTTACAATGAGCAGTTCTTC
NA	TRBV19	TRBJ1-2	TRBD1	CASSLTRDRGLYYGYTF	TGTGCCAGTAGCCTGACGCGGGACAGGGGACTTTACTATGGCTACACCTTC
NA	TRBV6-5	TRBJ1-1	NA	CASSARTANTEAFF	TGTGCCAGCAGTGCAAGGACGGCGAACACTGAAGCTTTCTTT
NA	TRBV6-1	TRBJ1-2	NA	CASSDRRPTSDGYTF	TGTGCCAGCAGTGACAGGAGACCGACTTCTGACGGCTACACCTTC
NA	TRBV28	TRBJ1-1	NA	CASRITGNTEAFF	TGTGCCAGCAGAATAACAGGGAACACTGAAGCTTTCTTT